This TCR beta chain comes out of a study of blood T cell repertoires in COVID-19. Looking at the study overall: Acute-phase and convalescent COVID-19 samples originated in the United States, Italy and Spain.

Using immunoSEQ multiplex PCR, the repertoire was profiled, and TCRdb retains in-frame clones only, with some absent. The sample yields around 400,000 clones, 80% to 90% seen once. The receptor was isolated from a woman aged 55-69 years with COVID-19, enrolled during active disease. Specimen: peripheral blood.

CDR3 loop: CASSPAGGSLHF. The CDR3 DNA reads TGTGCCAGCAGTCCTGCGGGGGGATCCCTCCACTTT. The chain uses TRBV11-1 and TRBJ1-6, with D possibly matching TRBD1 (5 bases). The CDR3 loop spans 12 amino acids. CDR1 is SGHAT, CDR2 FQDESV, per germline (reference sequence). V lost 6 bases and J 14 bases, leaving 14 bases between the germline ends.